This T cell receptor (beta chain) was captured in a study of identical twins. The CDR3 is made up of 14 amino acids. The ends lost 5 bases at V and 3 bases at J; junction bases unmatched: 3. Germline V CDR1 and CDR2: SNHLY, FYNNEI. This clonotype was found a few times. TCRdb analysed the 5' RACE reads with MiXCR anew, one entry per CDR3 protein. The table lists 200,000 to 250,000 distinct CDR3 sequences, around 8% of them singletons, with around 2.1% in the top ten. The data were also submitted as part of a second study, on yellow fever vaccine responses in identical twins.

The sample taken for sequencing was memory (CD45RO+) T cells sorted from blood. V and J are TRBV2 and TRBJ2-3; 9 bases line up with TRBD2. This receptor was obtained from a woman aged 18-35 years in good health. The CDR3 sequence is CASSRTSATDTQYF. The CDR3 coding sequence is TGTGCCAGCAGTAGGACTAGCGCGACAGATACGCAGTATTTT.